This TCR beta chain was identified in a study of blood T cells in healthy people across ages. The use of a sample-barcoded 5' primer and a J-beta primer mix characterized a second PCR of roughly 6 to 11 cycles. Each cDNA molecule was tagged by a template-switch adaptor that had 12 random nucleotides. A single record per CDR3 protein comes from TCRdb applying MiXCR to the 5' RACE reads. The table lists approximately 810,000 distinct CDR3 sequences, 25% to 35% of them singletons. The sample holds a few counts of this clonotype. Healthy Caucasians from Russia aged roughly 6 to 90 served as donors. Isolation of PBMCs gave at least 6 million cells per sample. CDR1 is ENHRY, CDR2 SYGVKD, per germline. The CDR3 length is 17 residues. Deletions cut 0 bases from V and 0 bases from J, with 11 bases between.

Source material: blood. The receptor was derived from a woman older than 75 in good health. This chain connects TRBV10-3 to TRBJ2-2, with a weak D call TRBD2 (6 bases). The DNA of the CDR3 is TGTGCCATCAGTGAGTCCGCGGGACTGGCGAACACCGGGGAGCTGTTTTTT. Residues: CAISESAGLANTGELFF.